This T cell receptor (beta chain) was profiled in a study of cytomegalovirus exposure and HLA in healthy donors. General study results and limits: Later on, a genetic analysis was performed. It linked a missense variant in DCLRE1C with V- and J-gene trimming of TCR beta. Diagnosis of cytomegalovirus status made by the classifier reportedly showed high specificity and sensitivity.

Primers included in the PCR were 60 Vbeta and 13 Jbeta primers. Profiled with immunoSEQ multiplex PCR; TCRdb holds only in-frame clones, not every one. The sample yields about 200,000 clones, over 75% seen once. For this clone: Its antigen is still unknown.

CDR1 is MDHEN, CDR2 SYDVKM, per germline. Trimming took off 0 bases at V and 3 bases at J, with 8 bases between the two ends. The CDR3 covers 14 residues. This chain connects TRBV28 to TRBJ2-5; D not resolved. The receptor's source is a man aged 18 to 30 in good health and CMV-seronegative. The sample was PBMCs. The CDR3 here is CASSLWRREETQYF. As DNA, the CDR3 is TGTGCCAGCAGTTTATGGAGACGGGAAGAGACCCAGTACTTC.